A selection of T cell receptor beta chains follows, all from one sample in a study of Graves' ophthalmopathy and Graves' hyperthyroidism. In TCRdb, the multiplex PCR reads were re-called with MiXCR into one record per CDR3 protein. The profile shows approximately 410,000 distinct CDR3 sequences, less than 20% of them singletons. The specimen sequenced was peripheral blood. The receptors originated from a woman younger than 30 with stable Graves' hyperthyroidism. Each CDR3 is given with its conserved first and last residue. Each record gives: clone size, D gene, V gene, J gene, CDR3 DNA, CDR3 protein. D genes are given only for firm matches. Size is stated as once, few, many or a size class.

clone size: many
D gene: -
V gene: TRBV14
J gene: TRBJ2-5
CDR3 DNA: TGTGCCAGCAGCCAAGGGGGTACGCTCCAAGAGACCCAGTACTTC
CDR3 protein: CASSQGGTLQETQYF

clone size: many
D gene: TRBD1
V gene: TRBV6-2/TRBV6-3
J gene: TRBJ2-7
CDR3 DNA: TGTGCCAGCAGTTACTCCGACAGGGGTAGCGACGAGCAGTACTTC
CDR3 protein: CASSYSDRGSDEQYF

clone size: many
D gene: -
V gene: TRBV4-2
J gene: TRBJ2-5
CDR3 DNA: TGTGCCAGCAGCCAAGATTGGGCCCCTCAGGGGAGACGAGAGACCCAGTACTTC
CDR3 protein: CASSQDWAPQGRRETQYF

clone size: many
D gene: -
V gene: TRBV12-3/TRBV12-4
J gene: TRBJ2-6
CDR3 DNA: TGTGCCAGCAGCAAGACCGGCGGGGCCAACGTCCTGACTTTC
CDR3 protein: CASSKTGGANVLTF

clone size: few
D gene: TRBD1
V gene: TRBV7-3
J gene: TRBJ2-2
CDR3 DNA: TGTGCCAGCAGCCTGGGACAGGGCCTGTTTTTT
CDR3 protein: CASSLGQGLFF

clone size: many
D gene: -
V gene: TRBV6-1
J gene: TRBJ1-2
CDR3 DNA: TGTGCCAGCAGTGAAGCGGGGGGTGGAACTCATTATGGCTACACCTTC
CDR3 protein: CASSEAGGGTHYGYTF

clone size: many
D gene: -
V gene: TRBV4-1
J gene: TRBJ1-2
CDR3 DNA: TGCGCCAGCAGGGCGGCCCCTAACTATGGCTACACCTTC
CDR3 protein: CASRAAPNYGYTF

clone size: many
D gene: TRBD1
V gene: TRBV19
J gene: TRBJ1-1
CDR3 DNA: TGTGCCGGCCAAGGGAGACAGGGGGCGCTTTCTGAAGCTTTCTTT
CDR3 protein: CAGQGRQGALSEAFF

clone size: few
D gene: TRBD2
V gene: TRBV3-1
J gene: TRBJ2-5
CDR3 DNA: TGTGCCAGCACCCCGGGAGGCCGGCCCCGTGGGACCCAGTACTTC
CDR3 protein: CASTPGGRPRGTQYF

clone size: many
D gene: -
V gene: TRBV7-2
J gene: TRBJ2-7
CDR3 DNA: TGTGCCAGCAGCCCCGGGGCTAATCGTGGGCAGTACTTC
CDR3 protein: CASSPGANRGQYF

clone size: many
D gene: -
V gene: TRBV6-2/TRBV6-3
J gene: TRBJ2-7
CDR3 DNA: TGTGCCAGCAGGCCGGTGCACAGTTTCGGGGTTTACGAGCAGTACTTC
CDR3 protein: CASRPVHSFGVYEQYF

clone size: many
D gene: TRBD1
V gene: TRBV6-1
J gene: TRBJ1-2
CDR3 DNA: TGTGCCAGCAGTGCCCGGACAGGGGGGTATGGCTACACCTTC
CDR3 protein: CASSARTGGYGYTF